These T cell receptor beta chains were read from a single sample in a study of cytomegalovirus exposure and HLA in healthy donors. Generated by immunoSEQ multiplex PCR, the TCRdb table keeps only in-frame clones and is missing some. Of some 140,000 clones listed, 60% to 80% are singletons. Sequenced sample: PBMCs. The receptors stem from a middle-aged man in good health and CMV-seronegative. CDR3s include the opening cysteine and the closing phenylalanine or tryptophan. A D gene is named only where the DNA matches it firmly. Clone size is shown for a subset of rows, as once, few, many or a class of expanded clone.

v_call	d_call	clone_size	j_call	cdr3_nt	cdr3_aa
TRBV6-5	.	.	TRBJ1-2	TGTGCCAGCAGTCCTAGACAGGTTTTTAACTATGGCTACACCTTC	CASSPRQVFNYGYTF
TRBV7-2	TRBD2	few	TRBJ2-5	TGTGCCAGCAGCGACGGACTAGCGGGAGGGTTAGAGACCCAGTACTTC	CASSDGLAGGLETQYF
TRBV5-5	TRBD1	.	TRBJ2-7	TGTGCCAGCAGCCTCCAGGGGGCGGTTATATCTACCGGGCAGTACTTC	CASSLQGAVISTGQYF
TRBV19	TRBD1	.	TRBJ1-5	TGTGCCAGTAAAGGACAGGGGGCCCCGGGCAATCAGCCCCAGCATTTT	CASKGQGAPGNQPQHF
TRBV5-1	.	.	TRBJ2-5	TGCGCCAGCAGCTTGCTTGGGAGATACGAGACCCAGTACTTC	CASSLLGRYETQYF
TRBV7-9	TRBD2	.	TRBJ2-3	TGTGCCAGCAGCTTAAGGCCGACTAGCGGGAGACCAGATACGCAGTATTTT	CASSLRPTSGRPDTQYF
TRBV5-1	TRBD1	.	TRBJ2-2	TGCGCCAGCAGTGACAGGGGGGACACCGGGGAGCTGTTTTTT	CASSDRGDTGELFF
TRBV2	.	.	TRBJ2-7	TGTGCCAGCAGTGCCGGCTACGAGCAGTACTTC	CASSAGYEQYF
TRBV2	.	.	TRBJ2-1	TGTGCCAGCAGTGTTGGGACTGGGGATGAGCAGTTCTTC	CASSVGTGDEQFF
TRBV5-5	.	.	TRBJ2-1	TGTGCCAGCAGTGGAACCCGGGGGACCTACAATGAGCAGTTCTTC	CASSGTRGTYNEQFF
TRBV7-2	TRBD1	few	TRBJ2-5	TGTGCCAGCAGCTTGCGGCCAGGGGGCGCGGAGACCCAGTACTTC	CASSLRPGGAETQYF
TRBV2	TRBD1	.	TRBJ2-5	TGTGCCAGCAAGACAGGGTTACAAGAGACCCAGTACTTC	CASKTGLQETQYF
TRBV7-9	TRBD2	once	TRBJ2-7	TGTGCCAGCAGCCTGGGGCTCGCGGGAGGGAACTACGAGCAGTACTTC	CASSLGLAGGNYEQYF
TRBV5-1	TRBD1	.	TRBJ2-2	TGCGCCAGCAGCTTGGCCCGACAGGGGAACACCGGGGAGCTGTTTTTT	CASSLARQGNTGELFF
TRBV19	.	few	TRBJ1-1	TGTGCCATCAGCCAGGGTTTGAACACTGAAGCTTTCTTT	CAISQGLNTEAFF
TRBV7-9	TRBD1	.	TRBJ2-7	TGTGCCAGCAGCTTAGGGACAGGGGCTAGCGAGCAGTACTTC	CASSLGTGASEQYF
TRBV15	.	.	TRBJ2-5	TGTGCCACCAGCAGAGATAGGAGGACCCAGTACTTC	CATSRDRRTQYF
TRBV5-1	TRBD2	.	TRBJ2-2	TGCGCCAGCAGCCTCGGGACTAGCGGGAGTACCACCGGGGAGCTGTTTTTT	CASSLGTSGSTTGELFF
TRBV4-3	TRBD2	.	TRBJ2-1	TGCGCCAGCAGCCAGGAGCTAGCGGGAGGGCCCTATGAGCAGTTCTTC	CASSQELAGGPYEQFF
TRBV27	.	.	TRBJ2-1	TGTGCCAGCAGTTTAGGGGGGAGCCGCCTTGAGCAGTTCTTC	CASSLGGSRLEQFF
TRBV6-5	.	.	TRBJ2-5	TGTGCCGCCCGCGGCGGGCAAGAGACCCAGTACTTC	CAARGGQETQYF